Listed here are 24 T cell receptor beta chains from one sample, sequenced in a study of OX40 agonist ivuxolimab in advanced cancers. The method was immunoSEQ multiplex PCR; TCRdb's version includes in-frame clones alone and lacks a portion of them. The sample lists under 80,000 clones, 90% occurring once. Sequenced material: CD4+ or CD8+ T cells sorted from blood, taken in a trial of the OX40 agonist ivuxolimab. The source is an adult with an advanced solid tumor such as melanoma, head and neck, liver or kidney cancer.

V usage is TRBV5-1 and J usage is TRBJ2-1; D might be TRBD2 (6 bases). Germline CDR1 and CDR2: SGHRS and YFSETQ. Trimming left V 1 base short and J 4 bases short, with 12 bases between. This CDR3 is 15 amino acids long. The DNA of the CDR3 is TGCGCCAGCAGCTTGAGTCTAGCGCAGTACAATGAGCAGTTCTTC. Protein: CASSLSLAQYNEQFF.

This clone has only a few counts. The chain uses TRBV21-1 and TRBJ2-1; whether TRBD2, the table's D call, matches the DNA was not checked. TRBV21-1 is a documented pseudogene. CDR3 length: 14 residues. CDR3 sequence: CASSRAGGPNEQFF. CDR3 DNA: TGTGCCAGCAGCAGAGCGGGGGGGCCGAATGAGCAGTTCTTC.

This clone was found once. This sequence joins TRBV5-4 and TRBJ1-2; D remains ambiguous. Per the germline V gene, CDR1 is SGHNT and CDR2 is YYREEE (reference sequence). The CDR3 is 13 amino acids. Between the trimmed V and J ends, which lost 1 base and 8 bases, there was a span of 12 bases. CDR3 residues: CASSLLRVVGYTF. The DNA for the CDR3 is TGTGCCAGCAGCTTGTTGCGGGTGGTGGGCTACACCTTC.

The gene calls are TRBV4-1 and TRBJ1-6, with TRBD1 as a possible D gene (6 bases). Trimming left V 1 base short and J 4 bases short, with 11 bases between. The CDR3 is made up of 16 amino acids. Per the germline V gene, CDR1 is MGHRA and CDR2 is YSYEKL. As DNA, the CDR3 is TGCGCCAGCAGCCAAGTCCCGCAGGGGTATAATTCACCCCTCCACTTT. It is translated as CASSQVPQGYNSPLHF.

The V and J genes are TRBV6-5 and TRBJ1-2; 8 nucleotides align to TRBD1. Germline V gene data show CDR1 as MNHEY and CDR2 as SVGAGI. The CDR3 runs 13 residues. V gave up 6 bases and J gave up 7 bases; unmatched junction bases: 7. This CDR3 is CASRHQGASGYTF. The CDR3 coding sequence is TGTGCCAGCAGACATCAGGGGGCGAGTGGCTACACCTTC.

V is TRBV4-1 and J is TRBJ2-1; 12 positions agree with TRBD2. The V gene end was trimmed by 2 bases and the J gene end by 0 bases; junction bases not matched to a gene: 8. The CDR3 spans 19 residues. CDR1 is MGHRA and CDR2 is YSYEKL in the germline V gene. CDR3 loop: CASSQSTSGGLSSYNEQFF. DNA of the CDR3: TGCGCCAGCAGCCAATCTACTAGCGGGGGGCTAAGCTCCTACAATGAGCAGTTCTTC.

The chain joins TRBV5-6 to TRBJ1-5, with 7 bases fitting TRBD1. The CDR3 loop spans 16 amino acids. Germline V gives CDR1 SGHDT, CDR2 YYEEEE. J gave up 7 bases and V 3 bases, and 13 bases lay outside the gene matches. The CDR3: CASSSLYRGSGQPQHF. CDR3 coding DNA: TGTGCCAGCAGCTCGTTATACAGGGGTTCAGGCCAGCCCCAGCATTTT.

The sample holds one count of this clone. This chain uses TRBV19 with TRBJ2-2; D might be TRBD2 (6 bases). The CDR3 length is 15 residues. V dropped 4 bases and J dropped 6 bases, with 15 bases sitting between them. Germline CDR1 is LNHDA and CDR2 is SQIVND (reference sequence). CDR3: CASSRTIGYSGELFF. The CDR3 DNA is TGTGCCAGTAGTAGGACTATCGGGTATTCCGGGGAGCTGTTTTTT.

The rearrangement uses TRBV7-6 and TRBJ2-5; D gene unclear. Trimming pared 5 bases from V and 0 bases from J, leaving 16 bases between. Germline CDR1 is SGHVS and CDR2 is FNYEAQ. The CDR3 consists of 16 residues. CDR3: CASSPLLSTDQETQYF. The CDR3 DNA reads TGTGCCAGCAGCCCTTTACTCAGTACAGACCAAGAGACCCAGTACTTC.

The chain links TRBV19 to TRBJ2-5, with 8 bases lining up with TRBD2. The last part of the DNA fits TRBJ2-7 better; the J call may be wrong. This CDR3 comprises 14 residues. CDR1 and CDR2 (germline): LNHDA, SQIVND (reference sequence). The CDR3, as DNA: TGTGCCAGTAGTATATCAGCGGGAGTTTACGAGCAGTACTTC. Amino acids: CASSISAGVYEQYF.

The chain is built from TRBV5-4 and TRBJ2-4, with TRBD2 as a possible D gene (5 bases). The germline gives CDR1 SGHNT, CDR2 YYREEE (reference sequence). The CDR3 runs to 14 residues. Between the trimmed V and J ends, which lost 0 bases and 7 bases, there was a span of 11 bases. CDR3 amino acids: CASSLAGVLNIQYF. The CDR3 DNA follows: TGTGCCAGCAGCTTGGCCGGGGTATTGAACATTCAGTACTTC.

The V and J genes are TRBV27 and TRBJ1-2, with TRBD1 matching 8 bases. Germline trimming cut 4 bases from V and 7 bases from J; bases unmatched to any gene: 5. The CDR3 is 13 residues long. The germline gives CDR1 MNHEY, CDR2 SMNVEV (reference sequence). CDR3 sequence reads: CASSSRTGFGYTF. The CDR3 DNA reads as TGTGCCAGCAGTTCCCGGACAGGGTTTGGCTACACCTTC.

The CDR3 region is CASSLALAGGPYEQYF. The CDR3 DNA is TGTGCCAGCAGCTTAGCGCTAGCGGGGGGGCCCTACGAGCAGTACTTC. V and J are TRBV7-2 and TRBJ2-7, with 12 positions matching TRBD2. Germline-derived CDR1 and CDR2 are SGHTA and FQGNSA. This CDR3 comprises 16 residues. Losses at the gene ends were 0 bases for V and 2 bases for J; bases not matched to a gene: 2.

The rearrangement links TRBV7-2 to TRBJ1-1; no reliable D call. V was cut by 2 bases and J by 0 bases, with 7 bases left in between. The CDR3 has 14 amino acids. Per the germline V gene, CDR1 is SGHTA and CDR2 is FQGNSA. The chain's CDR3 is CASSLSGLNTEAFF. CDR3 nucleotide sequence: TGTGCCAGCAGCTTATCTGGGTTGAACACTGAAGCTTTCTTT.

V usage is TRBV7-9 and J usage is TRBJ1-1; D is unresolved. CDR1 and CDR2 (germline): SEHNR, FQNEAQ (reference sequence). Trimming stripped 3 bases from V and 3 bases from J, with 11 bases between. The CDR3 runs 14 residues. CDR3: CASSFDGLDTEAFF. DNA for the CDR3: TGTGCCAGCAGCTTTGACGGCTTGGACACTGAAGCTTTCTTT.

The V gene is TRBV2, the J gene TRBJ2-3, with D perhaps matching TRBD2 (6 bases). The CDR3 spans 13 residues. Germline V gene data show CDR1 as SNHLY and CDR2 as FYNNEI. V was pared by 8 bases and J by 6 bases, with 15 bases between. The CDR3: CASCWTEGDTQYF. The CDR3 region has the DNA TGTGCCAGCTGTTGGACGGAGGGGGATACGCAGTATTTT.

This chain connects TRBV6-5 to TRBJ2-1; possible D gene TRBD2, 6 bases. The CDR3 spans 14 residues. In germline, CDR1 is MNHEY, CDR2 SVGAGI. V dropped 8 bases and J dropped 2 bases, with 13 bases sitting between them. CDR3 DNA sequence: TGTGCCAGCCCGCTCGGAGGGCCCTACAATGAGCAGTTCTTC. Residues: CASPLGGPYNEQFF.

The rearrangement joins TRBV19 to TRBJ2-3; a possible D gene is TRBD2 (5 bases). Germline CDR1 is LNHDA and CDR2 is SQIVND (reference sequence). Trimming removed 5 bases at V and 1 base at J, with 10 bases between. The CDR3 is made up of 14 amino acids. The chain's CDR3 is CASSQGLRTDTQYF. CDR3 bases: TGTGCCAGTAGTCAAGGACTTCGCACAGATACGCAGTATTTT.

The chain is built from TRBV19 and TRBJ2-3, with 9 bases that match TRBD1. CDR3 length: 13 residues. Per germline, CDR1 LNHDA and CDR2 SQIVND (reference sequence). J gave up 1 base and V 9 bases, and 2 bases lay outside the gene matches. CDR3 residues: CASRDRGTDTQYF. CDR3 nucleotides: TGTGCCAGCCGGGACAGGGGCACAGATACGCAGTATTTT.

The rearrangement joins TRBV19 to TRBJ1-1; unclear D gene. V was pared by 3 bases and J by 1 base, with 6 bases between. The CDR3 consists of 13 residues. The germline gives CDR1 LNHDA, CDR2 SQIVND (reference sequence). The DNA for the CDR3 is TGTGCCAGTAGTATTATAGGGAACACTGAAGCTTTCTTT. Protein sequence: CASSIIGNTEAFF.

V is TRBV6-5 and J is TRBJ1-4; D is ambiguous. Trimming removed 8 bases at V and 3 bases at J, with 10 bases between. The germline CDR1 and CDR2 sequences are MNHEY and SVGAGI. The CDR3 consists of 13 residues. Here the CDR3 reads CASRTPANEKLFF. The CDR3 DNA is TGTGCCAGCCGGACGCCGGCTAATGAAAAACTGTTTTTT.

V usage is TRBV18 and J usage is TRBJ2-5; D unclear. The J call is in doubt because the DNA end fits TRBJ2-7 better. The CDR3 is 15 amino acids. Germline V gene data show CDR1 as KGHSH and CDR2 as LQKENI. In nucleotides, the CDR3 is TGTGCCAGCTCACCACCGGGCGGCGGAAACTACGAGCAGTACTTC. Amino acids: CASSPPGGGNYEQYF.

This chain joins TRBV19 and TRBJ1-5; D is possibly TRBD1 (6 bases). The CDR3 runs to 15 residues. Per the germline V gene, CDR1 is LNHDA and CDR2 is SQIVND (reference sequence). V lost 6 bases to trimming and J lost 5 bases, with 17 bases between them. The CDR3 DNA reads TGTGCCAGTAGCGTCGAACAGGGATCGCATCAGCCCCAGCATTTT. Translated, it gives CASSVEQGSHQPQHF.

J is TRBJ1-5 and V is TRBV6-5; D call uncertain. Trimming removed 8 bases from V and 0 bases from J, with 8 bases in between. CDR3 length equals 13 residues. Germline V gene sequence: CDR1 MNHEY, CDR2 SVGAGI. The CDR3 DNA is TGTGCCAGCGCAGGATCTAGCAATCAGCCCCAGCATTTT. It yields the protein CASAGSSNQPQHF.